A selection of T cell receptor beta chains follows, all from one sample in a study of T cell responses to AZD1222 COVID-19 vaccine. Method: immunoSEQ multiplex PCR; TCRdb's copy keeps in-frame clones and lacks some. Of more than 150,000 clones listed, more than 80% are singletons. The sequencing here drew on peripheral blood, taken on day 0 of AZD1222 vaccination. The receptor source for this set is an adult in good health. Each CDR3 is given with its conserved first and last residue. The order of the fields is CDR3 protein, CDR3 DNA, V gene, D gene, clone size, J gene. D genes are given only for firm matches. Clone size, where shown, is once, few, many, or a class for clones that have expanded.

CDR3aa: CASRTGTSGNNEQFF
CDR3nt: TGTGCCAGCCGAACCGGGACTAGCGGGAACAATGAGCAGTTCTTC
v_gene: TRBV5-4
d_gene: TRBD2
abundance: .
j_gene: TRBJ2-1

CDR3aa: CASSFTGTGHQPQHF
CDR3nt: TGTGCCAGCAGTTTCACAGGGACCGGGCATCAGCCCCAGCATTTT
v_gene: TRBV28
d_gene: .
abundance: .
j_gene: TRBJ1-5

CDR3aa: CASSFRGYQPQHF
CDR3nt: TGTGCCAGCAGTTTCAGGGGTTACCAGCCCCAGCATTTT
v_gene: TRBV6-2/TRBV6-3
d_gene: .
abundance: few
j_gene: TRBJ1-5

CDR3aa: CASSLLLAGEQFF
CDR3nt: TGTGCCAGCAGCCTACTACTAGCGGGAGAGCAGTTCTTC
v_gene: TRBV7-2
d_gene: TRBD2
abundance: .
j_gene: TRBJ2-1

CDR3aa: CASSLGRGRDYGYTF
CDR3nt: TGTGCCAGCAGCTTAGGGAGAGGGAGGGACTATGGCTACACCTTC
v_gene: TRBV7-9
d_gene: .
abundance: .
j_gene: TRBJ1-2

CDR3aa: CASRSGTQSNQPQHF
CDR3nt: TGTGCCAGCAGATCCGGGACACAAAGCAATCAGCCCCAGCATTTT
v_gene: TRBV6-8
d_gene: .
abundance: few
j_gene: TRBJ1-5

CDR3aa: CASSSRGGLAGVGETQYF
CDR3nt: TGTGCCAGCAGCTCCCGGGGGGGACTAGCGGGAGTCGGGGAGACCCAGTACTTC
v_gene: TRBV13
d_gene: TRBD2
abundance: .
j_gene: TRBJ2-5

CDR3aa: CASSPGALGEQFF
CDR3nt: TGTGCCAGCAGCCCGGGGGCACTCGGTGAGCAGTTCTTC
v_gene: TRBV6-4
d_gene: .
abundance: many
j_gene: TRBJ2-1

CDR3aa: CAISEINRGSLADTQYF
CDR3nt: TGTGCCATCAGTGAGATTAACAGGGGGAGTTTAGCAGATACGCAGTATTTT
v_gene: TRBV10-3
d_gene: TRBD1
abundance: .
j_gene: TRBJ2-3

CDR3aa: CASSLESGGPYEQYF
CDR3nt: TGCGCCAGCAGCTTGGAGTCGGGGGGACCCTACGAGCAGTACTTC
v_gene: TRBV5-1
d_gene: TRBD2
abundance: .
j_gene: TRBJ2-7

CDR3aa: CASSQSKTSGGAVDTQYF
CDR3nt: TGTGCCAGCAGCCAATCGAAGACTAGCGGGGGGGCCGTAGATACGCAGTATTTT
v_gene: TRBV3-1/TRBV3-2
d_gene: TRBD2
abundance: few
j_gene: TRBJ2-3

CDR3aa: CASKIRAATNEKLFF
CDR3nt: TGTGCCAGCAAAATTAGGGCCGCAACTAATGAAAAACTGTTTTTT
v_gene: TRBV7-2
d_gene: .
abundance: few
j_gene: TRBJ1-4

CDR3aa: CASSPYQRIQETQYF
CDR3nt: TGTGCCAGCAGCCCTTACCAGCGGATCCAAGAGACCCAGTACTTC
v_gene: TRBV19
d_gene: .
abundance: .
j_gene: TRBJ2-5

CDR3aa: CASSMEGQGAQPQHF
CDR3nt: TGTGCCAGTAGTATGGAGGGGCAGGGGGCTCAGCCCCAGCATTTT
v_gene: TRBV19
d_gene: TRBD1
abundance: .
j_gene: TRBJ1-5

CDR3aa: CASTTVPLDEQYF
CDR3nt: TGTGCCAGCACCACAGTCCCTCTGGACGAGCAGTACTTC
v_gene: TRBV12-3/TRBV12-4
d_gene: .
abundance: .
j_gene: TRBJ2-7

CDR3aa: CASSYETGNNSPLHF
CDR3nt: TGCGCCAGCAGCTACGAGACAGGGAATAATTCACCCCTCCACTTT
v_gene: TRBV5-1
d_gene: TRBD1
abundance: .
j_gene: TRBJ1-6

CDR3aa: CASSQASGKTGYTF
CDR3nt: TGTGCCAGCAGCCAAGCGTCGGGAAAGACTGGCTACACCTTC
v_gene: TRBV3-1/TRBV3-2
d_gene: .
abundance: .
j_gene: TRBJ1-2

CDR3aa: CASSDPGTVYEQYF
CDR3nt: TGTGCCAGCAGTGACCCCGGGACAGTCTACGAGCAGTACTTC
v_gene: TRBV6-1
d_gene: TRBD1
abundance: .
j_gene: TRBJ2-7

CDR3aa: CATSDPAGYEQFF
CDR3nt: TGTGCCACCAGTGACCCAGCGGGCTATGAGCAGTTCTTC
v_gene: TRBV24-1
d_gene: .
abundance: .
j_gene: TRBJ2-1

CDR3aa: CASSLGTAGYTF
CDR3nt: TGTGCCAGCAGCTTAGGGACAGCTGGCTACACCTTC
v_gene: TRBV7-9
d_gene: .
abundance: .
j_gene: TRBJ1-2

CDR3aa: CASSYRDRNSPLHF
CDR3nt: TGTGCCAGCAGTTATAGGGACAGAAATTCACCCCTCCACTTT
v_gene: TRBV6-5
d_gene: TRBD1
abundance: .
j_gene: TRBJ1-6

CDR3aa: CASSHSPGLAGVNSYEQYF
CDR3nt: TGTGCCAGCAGCCATTCGCCGGGACTAGCGGGGGTGAACTCCTACGAGCAGTACTTC
v_gene: TRBV3-1/TRBV3-2
d_gene: TRBD2
abundance: .
j_gene: TRBJ2-7